This is a list of T cell receptor beta chains from one sample in a study of T cells in Graves' hyperthyroidism and ophthalmopathy. Each CDR3 protein is one row after TCRdb ran MiXCR on the multiplex PCR reads. Of about 280,000 distinct CDR3 sequences listed, 20% to 25% are singletons. Input material: blood. The source of these receptors is a man aged 40-50 years with Graves' hyperthyroidism that later progressed to Graves' ophthalmopathy. CDR3s include the opening cysteine and the closing phenylalanine or tryptophan. Fields, in order: J gene, V gene, CDR3 protein.

j_gene: TRBJ1-2; v_gene: TRBV12-3/TRBV12-4; CDR3aa: CASSFSRTSFGGYTF
j_gene: TRBJ1-1; v_gene: TRBV6-1; CDR3aa: CASRHITDIPYTEAFF
j_gene: TRBJ2-7; v_gene: TRBV6-5; CDR3aa: CASSYSSVSSYEQYF
j_gene: TRBJ2-2; v_gene: TRBV18; CDR3aa: CATGGQANTGELFF
j_gene: TRBJ1-1; v_gene: TRBV29-1; CDR3aa: CSAQIKMNTEAFF
j_gene: TRBJ2-5; v_gene: TRBV5-4; CDR3aa: CASSGGYLLETQYF
j_gene: TRBJ1-1; v_gene: TRBV12-3/TRBV12-4; CDR3aa: CASSFTGGMTFF
j_gene: TRBJ2-7; v_gene: TRBV7-8; CDR3aa: CASQGTVYEQYF
j_gene: TRBJ2-7; v_gene: TRBV6-5; CDR3aa: CASSPRVVDEQYF
j_gene: TRBJ1-1; v_gene: TRBV4-1; CDR3aa: CASSPGNGEAFF
j_gene: TRBJ2-2; v_gene: TRBV29-1; CDR3aa: CSVVLPPANTGELFF
j_gene: TRBJ2-6; v_gene: TRBV5-1; CDR3aa: CASSLVGPTSGANVLTF
j_gene: TRBJ1-2; v_gene: TRBV11-2; CDR3aa: CASSLHDGRTGGDYGYTF
j_gene: TRBJ1-2; v_gene: TRBV5-1; CDR3aa: CASSYAGSDGYTF
j_gene: TRBJ2-7; v_gene: TRBV30; CDR3aa: CAWSRIGAGEQYF
j_gene: TRBJ1-5; v_gene: TRBV4-1; CDR3aa: CASSQDLGGAQPQHF
j_gene: TRBJ1-6; v_gene: TRBV6-2/TRBV6-3; CDR3aa: CASSYMEVSPLHF
j_gene: TRBJ2-4; v_gene: TRBV6-1; CDR3aa: CASRTGQPAKNIQYF
j_gene: TRBJ2-7; v_gene: TRBV6-1; CDR3aa: CASHTRTEQYF
j_gene: TRBJ1-1; v_gene: TRBV28; CDR3aa: CASTSGGEAFF
j_gene: TRBJ1-1; v_gene: TRBV15; CDR3aa: CATSRDGRGLPEAFF
j_gene: TRBJ2-7; v_gene: TRBV20-1; CDR3aa: CSATDTGYEQYF